The subject of this entry is one T cell receptor beta chain. Its target is not known. The authors amplified TCR beta CDR3 regions from RNA transcripts. HTBI primers primed a first-round RT-PCR, and a second-round multiplex PCR followed. TCRdb reanalysed the multiplex PCR reads using MiXCR and keeps one entry per CDR3 protein. The sample lists 900,000 to 1,200,000 distinct CDR3 sequences, roughly 35% seen once, with approximately 12% in the top ten. The V end lost 4 bases, the J end lost 7 bases, and 11 bases lay between the germline ends. The CDR3 runs to 11 residues. Germline V gene sequence: CDR1 SQVTM, CDR2 ANQGSEA. This sample stems from a study of Graves' ophthalmopathy and Graves' hyperthyroidism. Study information: Stable hyperthyroidism was defined by absence of ophthalmopathy within 18 months of follow-up. Findings and limits, study-wide: A classifier, a 13-signature model, separated ophthalmopathy from stable hyperthyroidism with approximately 88% sensitivity and approximately 81% specificity.

This sequence was found in an adult man with Graves' hyperthyroidism. The rearrangement links TRBV29-1 to TRBJ2-7; D perhaps matches TRBD1 (5 bases). Sequencing input: peripheral blood or thyroid tissue (not recorded which). CDR3: CSVGEAGEQYF. The CDR3 DNA follows: TGCAGCGTTGGAGAGGCAGGGGAGCAGTACTTC.